A selection of T cell receptor beta chains follows, all from one sample in a study of blood T cell repertoires in COVID-19. Assay: immunoSEQ multiplex PCR; the TCRdb copy retains only in-frame clones and omits some. The sample includes some 100,000 clones, roughly 88% of them seen just once. Sequencing was performed on peripheral blood. Source of these receptors: a man over 45 with COVID-19, enrolled during active disease. Both conserved end residues are part of each CDR3. A D gene is named only where the DNA matches it firmly. Expanded clones are given a class, and other clones once, few, many or no size at all.

-	TRBV27	TRBJ2-1	TRBD2	15	CASSSGLAVNNEQFF	TGTGCCAGCAGTTCGGGACTAGCGGTGAACAATGAGCAGTTCTTC
-	TRBV5-6	TRBJ2-7	TRBD2	14	CASSPSGGSYEQYF	TGTGCCAGCAGCCCTAGCGGGGGGTCCTACGAGCAGTACTTC
-	TRBV7-9	TRBJ1-1	TRBD1	16	CASSPWTGNRNTEAFF	TGTGCCAGCAGCCCCTGGACAGGGAACCGGAACACTGAAGCTTTCTTT
-	TRBV5-1	TRBJ2-1	TRBD1	16	CASSRQGDRGLNEQFF	TGCGCCAGCAGCCGACAGGGGGATCGTGGCCTAAATGAGCAGTTCTTC
-	TRBV28	TRBJ1-6	TRBD1	18	CASSLGGQGLFYNSPLHF	TGTGCCAGCAGTTTAGGGGGACAGGGACTCTTCTATAATTCACCCCTCCACTTT
-	TRBV11-2	TRBJ1-6	-	18	CASSLREAYRMFGSPLHF	TGTGCCAGCAGCTTAAGGGAAGCTTACAGGATGTTTGGCTCACCCCTCCACTTT
-	TRBV15	TRBJ1-4	TRBD1	15	CATSPRGATGAKLFF	TGTGCCACCAGCCCCCGCGGGGCGACAGGGGCTAAACTGTTTTTT
-	TRBV18	TRBJ2-7	TRBD2	15	CASSRTSGGTYEQYF	TGTGCCAGCTCACGCACTAGCGGGGGTACCTACGAGCAGTACTTC
-	TRBV7-2	TRBJ2-7	-	15	CASSSMSGGRYEQYF	TGTGCCAGCAGCTCTATGTCAGGGGGGCGGTACGAGCAGTACTTC
-	TRBV7-8	TRBJ2-5	TRBD2	14	CASSLTGGGETQYF	TGTGCCAGCAGCTTAACGGGCGGGGGAGAGACCCAGTACTTC
-	TRBV5-1	TRBJ1-2	TRBD1	17	CASSPKTGGTDNYGYTF	TGCGCCAGCAGCCCAAAGACAGGGGGCACCGATAACTATGGCTACACCTTC
-	TRBV12-3/TRBV12-4	TRBJ2-2	-	13	CASSRGASGELFF	TGTGCCAGTTCCCGGGGGGCGAGCGGGGAGCTGTTTTTT
-	TRBV6-5	TRBJ2-7	-	14	CASSYSIGRHEQYF	TGTGCCAGCAGTTACTCGATAGGCAGGCACGAGCAGTACTTC
-	TRBV10-3	TRBJ1-3	TRBD1	15	CAIRPDRSSGNTIYF	TGTGCCATCAGACCGGACAGGTCCTCTGGAAACACCATATATTTT
-	TRBV7-8	TRBJ2-7	TRBD1	12	CASSLDRVGQYF	TGTGCCAGCAGCCTCGACAGGGTGGGGCAGTACTTC
-	TRBV25-1	TRBJ1-3	-	16	CASSFSGTISGNTIYF	TGTGCCAGCAGTTTCTCCGGGACAATCTCTGGAAACACCATATATTTT
once	TRBV7-9	TRBJ2-2	-	14	CASSDAGYTGELFF	TGTGCCAGCAGCGATGCAGGGTACACCGGGGAGCTGTTTTTT
-	TRBV7-3	TRBJ1-1	-	17	CASSLSSFRRDRTEAFF	TGTGCCAGCAGCTTATCATCGTTTCGCAGGGATCGGACTGAAGCTTTCTTT
-	TRBV2	TRBJ2-3	TRBD2	14	CASSVAGGVDTQYF	TGTGCCAGCAGTGTGGCGGGAGGGGTAGATACGCAGTATTTT
few	TRBV10-2	TRBJ1-6	TRBD1	17	CASSWGTGSSYNSPLHF	TGCGCCAGCAGTTGGGGGACAGGGAGCTCCTATAATTCACCCCTCCACTTT
-	TRBV14	TRBJ2-5	-	11	CASSLGETQYF	TGTGCCAGCAGCCTCGGGGAGACCCAGTACTTC
-	TRBV11-3	TRBJ2-3	TRBD2	16	CASSLGLAASTDTQYF	TGTGCCAGCAGCCTCGGACTAGCGGCAAGCACAGATACGCAGTATTTT
-	TRBV28	TRBJ2-7	TRBD2	14	CASRPSGGDYEQYF	TGTGCCAGCAGACCTAGCGGGGGGGACTACGAGCAGTACTTC
-	TRBV6-6	TRBJ1-5	-	15	CASSYIMEGSKPQHF	TGTGCCAGCAGTTACATTATGGAGGGTAGTAAGCCCCAGCATTTT
-	TRBV7-9	TRBJ2-6	TRBD1	19	CASSPTLGQVSSRANVLTF	TGTGCCAGCAGCCCCACCTTGGGACAGGTCAGCTCTAGGGCCAACGTCCTGACTTTC
-	TRBV4-1	TRBJ1-4	TRBD1	18	CASSQVRGQGTTNEKLFF	TGCGCCAGCAGCCAAGTAAGGGGACAGGGTACAACTAATGAAAAACTGTTTTTT
-	TRBV5-1	TRBJ2-1	TRBD1	16	CASSRTGTDFEGEQFF	TGCGCCAGCAGCCGAACCGGGACAGATTTTGAGGGCGAGCAGTTCTTC
once	TRBV6-2/TRBV6-3	TRBJ1-2	TRBD1	15	CASSSSLTGGYGYTF	TGTGCCAGCAGTTCCTCCCTGACAGGGGGCTATGGCTACACCTTC
few	TRBV28	TRBJ1-5	TRBD1	13	CASLGQINQPQHF	TGTGCCAGCTTGGGACAGATCAATCAGCCCCAGCATTTT
-	TRBV11-3	TRBJ1-1	TRBD1	15	CASSPGQGTNTEAFF	TGTGCCAGCTCACCGGGACAGGGGACGAACACTGAAGCTTTCTTT
-	TRBV7-8	TRBJ2-7	-	16	CASSLIFEQDTYEQYF	TGTGCCAGCAGCTTAATATTCGAACAGGACACCTACGAGCAGTACTTC
-	TRBV18	TRBJ2-3	-	13	CASSPGVTDTQYF	TGTGCCAGCTCACCAGGAGTCACAGATACGCAGTATTTT
-	TRBV6-5	TRBJ1-3	-	14	CASSPIATGNTIYF	TGTGCCAGCAGTCCCATCGCGACTGGAAACACCATATATTTT
-	TRBV4-3	TRBJ1-2	TRBD1	16	CASSQVWEVDRNGYTF	TGCGCCAGCAGCCAAGTTTGGGAGGTGGACAGGAATGGCTACACCTTC
-	TRBV9	TRBJ1-2	-	15	CASSVAGRDGDGYTF	TGTGCCAGCAGCGTAGCTGGTCGGGATGGGGATGGCTACACCTTC
-	TRBV11-1	TRBJ2-1	-	16	CASSLKKRPAGYEQFF	TGTGCCAGCAGCCTAAAGAAACGCCCCGCCGGGTATGAGCAGTTCTTC
-	TRBV9	TRBJ2-1	-	14	CASSVTTGNNEQFF	TGTGCCAGCAGCGTAACAACGGGGAACAATGAGCAGTTCTTC
-	TRBV15	TRBJ2-3	-	16	CATRPPGVFSTDTQYF	TGTGCCACCAGGCCCCCCGGGGTATTTAGCACAGATACGCAGTATTTT
-	TRBV4-3	TRBJ2-3	-	15	CASSQDVRGTDTQYF	TGCGCCAGCAGCCAAGATGTCAGGGGAACAGATACGCAGTATTTT
few	TRBV11-3	TRBJ2-7	-	13	CASSFPGLGEQYF	TGTGCCAGCAGCTTCCCAGGGTTGGGAGAGCAGTACTTC
-	TRBV6-1	TRBJ1-6	-	15	CASSDREGFYSPLHF	TGTGCCAGCAGTGACAGGGAAGGATTTTATTCACCCCTCCACTTT
-	TRBV7-2	TRBJ1-2	-	15	CASSPQTGVGYGYTF	TGTGCCAGCAGCCCACAGACAGGCGTAGGCTATGGCTACACCTTC
-	TRBV29-1	TRBJ2-1	TRBD2	14	CSGLAGSSYNEQFF	TGCAGCGGCCTAGCGGGGAGCTCCTACAATGAGCAGTTCTTC
-	TRBV3-1/TRBV3-2	TRBJ2-7	TRBD2	16	CASSQGLAGSSYEQYF	TGTGCCAGCAGCCAAGGTCTAGCGGGGAGCTCCTACGAGCAGTACTTC
-	TRBV27	TRBJ2-5	-	15	CASSKGSGAQETQYF	TGTGCCAGTTCAAAGGGATCAGGGGCTCAAGAGACCCAGTACTTC
-	TRBV11-2	TRBJ2-7	TRBD1	13	CASSEQGFYEQYF	TGTGCCAGCAGCGAACAGGGGTTCTACGAGCAGTACTTC
-	TRBV18	TRBJ1-1	-	15	CASSPPNTMNTEAFF	TGTGCCAGCTCACCACCCAATACAATGAACACTGAAGCTTTCTTT
-	TRBV2	TRBJ2-1	TRBD1	15	CASTWTGGFNNEQFF	TGTGCCAGCACTTGGACAGGGGGCTTTAACAATGAGCAGTTCTTC
-	TRBV7-9	TRBJ1-4	-	14	CASSLGGRPEKLFF	TGTGCCAGCAGCTTGGGAGGGAGACCGGAAAAACTGTTTTTT
-	TRBV6-6	TRBJ1-1	TRBD1	15	CASRVGQGRNTEAFF	TGTGCCAGCAGGGTCGGACAGGGGAGGAACACTGAAGCTTTCTTT
-	TRBV5-1	TRBJ1-5	TRBD1	14	CASSPRGGDQPQHF	TGCGCCAGCAGCCCGAGAGGGGGCGATCAGCCCCAGCATTTT
few	TRBV7-8	TRBJ1-3	-	13	CASSPAGGNTIYF	TGTGCCAGCAGCCCGGCGGGCGGAAACACCATATATTTT
-	TRBV19	TRBJ2-7	TRBD1	15	CASSLKHRGPYEQYF	TGTGCCAGTAGTCTTAAGCACAGGGGGCCCTACGAGCAGTACTTC